Following are 22 T cell receptor beta chains from one sample sequenced in a study of CD8 T cells in Susac syndrome. When the RNA was reverse transcribed, random hexamers were used with an input of roughly 0.45 to 1 ug. Each CDR3 protein gets one entry after TCRdb re-called the immunoSEQ multiplex PCR reads with MiXCR. The profile shows around 140,000 distinct CDR3 sequences, 80% to 85% of them singletons. What was sequenced was CD8+ T cells from PBMCs. Receptors were obtained from a human donor with multiple sclerosis.

This clonotype turned up a few times. The chain combines TRBV27 with TRBJ2-3; TRBD2 matches 7 bases. Germline V gene lookup returns CDR1 MNHEY and CDR2 SMNVEV (reference sequence). The CDR3 runs to 14 residues. The trim removed 5 bases at V and 2 bases at J, leaving 4 bases unmatched. DNA of the CDR3: TGTGCCAGCAGTCGCGGGGGATTCACAGATACGCAGTATTTT. It translates to CASSRGGFTDTQYF.

The chain couples TRBV20-1 to TRBJ2-1, with 8 positions matching TRBD2. The CDR3 runs 19 residues. Germline assignment: CDR1 DFQATT and CDR2 SNEGSKA (reference sequence). V shed 0 bases, J shed 1 base, and the junction held 14 bases outside the gene matches. CDR3 bases: TGCAGTGCTAGAGACGAGGTAGCGGGGTATATGGCGTCCTACAATGAGCAGTTCTTC. Amino acids: CSARDEVAGYMASYNEQFF.

This chain uses TRBV29-1 with TRBJ2-2; D may be TRBD1 (6 bases). Deletions cut 4 bases from V and 1 base from J, with 16 bases between. CDR3 length: 16 residues. CDR1 and CDR2 from the germline V gene are SQVTM and ANQGSEA. The CDR3 region has the DNA TGCAGCGTTGGAATACGTGAGACAGGGAACACCGGGGAGCTGTTTTTT. The encoded protein is CSVGIRETGNTGELFF.

The chain combines TRBV7-9 with TRBJ2-1; 10 nucleotides line up with TRBD1. Germline CDR1 SEHNR, CDR2 FQNEAQ (reference sequence). This CDR3 contains 13 residues. V dropped 10 bases and J dropped 7; count of bases not matched to a gene: 7. The DNA of the CDR3 is TGTGCCACTGGACAGGGGGTTAGAAATGAGCAGTTCTTC. Protein product: CATGQGVRNEQFF.

The chain has TRBV20-1 and TRBJ2-1; D may be TRBD1 or TRBD2 (5 bases each). The CDR3 contains 14 residues. V was cut by 1 base and J by 7 bases, with 14 bases left in between. Looked up from germline, CDR1 is DFQATT and CDR2 is SNEGSKA (reference sequence). The CDR3 protein is CSARVGTPRNEQFF. CDR3 DNA sequence: TGCAGTGCTAGAGTAGGGACGCCTAGGAATGAGCAGTTCTTC.

CDR3 amino acids: CASSVGGSGRSDTQYF. DNA of the CDR3: TGTGCCAGCAGCGTAGGAGGTAGCGGGAGGTCAGATACGCAGTATTTT. The chain carries TRBV9 and TRBJ2-3; 10 nucleotides align to TRBD2. CDR3 length: 16 amino acids. Germline assignment: CDR1 SGDLS and CDR2 YYNGEE. Losses at the gene ends were 0 bases for V and 4 bases for J; bases not matched to a gene: 5. The whole variable domain, filled in from reference TRBV9 and TRBJ2-3, reads DSGVTQTPKHLITATGQRVTLRCSPRSGDLSVYWYQQSLDQGLQFLIQYYNGEERAKGNILERFSAQQFPDLHSELNLSSLELGDSALYFCASSVGGSGRSDTQYFGPGTRLTVL.

The chain uses TRBV30 and TRBJ2-3; a possible D gene is TRBD1 (5 bases). V was trimmed by 5 bases and J by 0 bases, leaving 18 bases between them. The CDR3 runs to 16 residues. Germline CDR1 is GTSNPN and CDR2 is SVGIG (reference sequence). The CDR3 coding sequence is TGTGCCTGGGTTCCATCATCGACAGCGAGCACAGATACGCAGTATTTT. It codes for CAWVPSSTASTDTQYF.

The chain employs TRBV27 and TRBJ2-1; D call uncertain. The germline V gene encodes CDR1 MNHEY and CDR2 SMNVEV (reference sequence). The V gene lost 0 bases and the J gene lost 9 bases, with 15 bases spanning the gap. The CDR3 extends over 15 amino acids. The DNA of the CDR3 is TGTGCCAGCAGTTTATCGATGACCATGGGGATTGAGCAGTTCTTC. Its protein product is CASSLSMTMGIEQFF.

This chain uses TRBV5-1 with TRBJ1-1; 9 bases map to TRBD1. This CDR3 is 17 amino acids long. From germline, CDR1 is SGHRS and CDR2 YFSETQ. J was trimmed by 4 bases and V by 2 bases; bases with no gene match: 12. CDR3 region: CASSFRLTGGGGTEAFF. In nucleotides, the CDR3 is TGCGCCAGCAGCTTCCGTTTGACAGGGGGAGGCGGCACTGAAGCTTTCTTT.

This sequence joins TRBV28 and TRBJ2-7; tentatively, D is TRBD1 or TRBD2 (5 bases each). The length of the CDR3 is 14 residues. Germline loops: CDR1 MDHEN, CDR2 SYDVKM. V was pared by 1 base and J by 5 bases, with 12 bases between. The CDR3 region has the DNA TGTGCCAGCAGTTTATCACTAGGGGTGGACGAGCAGTACTTC. Translation gives CASSLSLGVDEQYF.

About this clonotype: At one boundary the junction diverges from the germline segment, which might be a read error. This chain uses TRBV5-6 with TRBJ2-7, with D possibly TRBD2 on 6 matching bases. Germline CDR1 SGHDT, CDR2 YYEEEE. This CDR3 comprises 13 residues. The CDR3 DNA is TGTGCCAGCAGTTTGGAGGGGCGAACCGAGCAGTACTTC. This sequence encodes CASSLEGRTEQYF.

This clonotype has just a few counts. V and J are TRBV12-3 or TRBV12-4 and TRBJ2-1; no clear D. The CDR3 runs to 14 residues. V was cut by 3 bases and J by 0 bases, with 6 bases left in between. This chain's CDR3 is CASSFGSSYNEQFF. In nucleotides, the CDR3 is TGTGCCAGCAGTTTCGGGTCCTCCTACAATGAGCAGTTCTTC.

The J gene is TRBJ2-2, the V gene TRBV6-4, with D unclear. Trimming took 1 base from V and 2 from J, leaving 2 bases between them. The V gene's germline CDR1 is MRHNA and CDR2 SNTAGT. This CDR3 spans 13 amino acids. The CDR3 spells CASSDLNTGELFF. The CDR3 DNA reads TGTGCCAGCAGTGACTTAAACACCGGGGAGCTGTTTTTT.

This clonotype was recorded a few times. V and J are TRBV27 and TRBJ2-3, with D perhaps matching TRBD1 or TRBD2 (5 bases each). Trimming removed 4 bases from V and 6 bases from J, with 11 bases in between. This CDR3 comprises 13 residues. The germline gives CDR1 MNHEY, CDR2 SMNVEV (reference sequence). CDR3 loop: CASSSGLRDTQYF. In DNA form, the CDR3 reads TGTGCCAGCAGTTCGGGGCTCAGGGATACGCAGTATTTT.

The rearrangement joins TRBV20-1 to TRBJ1-1, with 8 nucleotides matching TRBD1. The CDR3 spans 13 residues. Losses at the gene ends were 6 bases for V and 0 bases for J; bases not matched to a gene: 3. Germline values: CDR1 DFQATT, CDR2 SNEGSKA (reference sequence). The CDR3 DNA is TGCAGTGCGTGGACAGGGCTGAACACTGAAGCTTTCTTT. Protein: CSAWTGLNTEAFF.

This chain joins TRBV4-2 and TRBJ1-2; D remains ambiguous. Germline lookup yields CDR1 LGHNA and CDR2 YNFKEQ. The CDR3 contains 15 residues. V lost 1 base, J lost 2 bases, and 11 bases lay in between. The CDR3 DNA reads as TGTGCCAGCAGCCAAGTATTAGGAGAGAACTATGGCTACACCTTC. It codes for CASSQVLGENYGYTF.

Turning to this clonotype: A read error may produce the germline difference seen at one junction end. The chain employs TRBV9 and TRBJ2-1; D might be TRBD1 or TRBD2, each matching 6 bases. There are 16 residues in the CDR3. CDR1 is SGDLS, CDR2 YYNGEE, per germline. CDR3 amino acids: CASSVAGHLSHNEQFF. CDR3 sequence (DNA): TGTGCCAGCAGCGTGGCGGGACACCTCTCCCACAATGAGCAGTTCTTC.

The chain recombines TRBV27 with TRBJ2-7; TRBD1 might be the D (6 bases). Germline-derived CDR1 and CDR2 are MNHEY and SMNVEV (reference sequence). Trimming pared 2 bases from V and 0 bases from J, leaving 11 bases between. This CDR3 comprises 15 residues. The CDR3 DNA follows: TGTGCCAGCAGTTTAATCGGACAGCGCTCCTACGAGCAGTACTTC. Its translation: CASSLIGQRSYEQYF.

Concerning this clonotype itself: At one of its ends the junction is not consistent with the germline gene, which may arise from a read error. The V gene is TRBV7-9, the J gene TRBJ1-4; D is possibly TRBD1 (5 bases). CDR1 is SEHNR, CDR2 FQNEAQ, per germline (reference sequence). This CDR3 region has 13 residues. The CDR3 protein is CASSSPGTEKLVF. CDR3 nucleotides: TGTGCCAGCAGCTCCCCCGGGACGGAAAAACTGGTTTTT.

This chain connects TRBV28 to TRBJ1-2; D might be TRBD1 (5 bases). V lost 6 bases, J lost 3 bases, and 11 bases lay in between. This CDR3 is built from 13 residues. The germline gives CDR1 MDHEN, CDR2 SYDVKM. This CDR3 reads CASRRGTYYGYTF. The CDR3 bases are TGTGCCAGCAGGAGGGGCACTTACTATGGCTACACCTTC.

This chain links TRBV13 with TRBJ2-1; D remains unclear. Germline assignment: CDR1 PRHDT and CDR2 FYEKMQ (reference sequence). The V gene lost 0 bases and the J gene lost 5 bases, with 14 bases spanning the gap. The CDR3 totals 16 residues. In DNA form, the CDR3 reads TGTGCCAGCAGCTTAGGCCCTCCCCCAAGGGACAATGAGCAGTTCTTC. This codes for CASSLGPPPRDNEQFF.

The chain links TRBV15 to TRBJ1-1; no definite D call. This CDR3 is built from 15 residues. Trimming shortened V by 3 bases and J by 0 bases, and 11 bases separated the two germline ends. CDR1 and CDR2 from the germline V gene are LNHNV and YYDKDF (reference sequence). The CDR3 DNA reads as TGTGCCACCAGCAGTCTGAGGACCCTGAACACTGAAGCTTTCTTT. This codes for CATSSLRTLNTEAFF.